This entry describes one TCR beta chain. This clonotype was seen more than once but under ten times. Its antigen target is currently unknown. Base-call qualities are not available, and no considerably larger clone is one nucleotide away. The library was generated by PCR. DNA from cultured CD4+ T cells was subjected to TCR sequencing with the Oncomine TCR Beta short-read assay at the Johns Hopkins FTIC core. The QIAamp micro DNA kit was used to extract genomic DNA from the cultured CD4+ T cells. Oncomine TCR Beta libraries from cultured CD4+ T cells were pooled using unique dual indexes and sequenced on an Illumina iSeq 100. The authors' pipeline ran thus. Non-productive sequences were filtered out, and CDR3s that did not start with C, did not end with F or W, or were shorter than 7 amino acids were discarded. Antigen-specific clonotypes were identified with the MANAFEST web application by comparing peptide-stimulated wells with reference and other culture wells. For a clone to be called positive, the clone needed an FDR below 0.05, an odds ratio above 5, and a productive frequency above 0.1% in at least two of three replicate wells. A clonotype counted as cross-reactive if it showed significant expansion both in the SARS-CoV-2 spike wells and in at least one common cold coronavirus spike condition. Levenshtein distances (stringdist) and unrooted phylogenetic trees (ape) in R version 3.6.1 were used to assess CDR3 homology. TCRdb took the public reads, trimmed them with fastp at Q25, ran MiXCR for clone calling and kept in-frame beta chains. Entries are consolidated by CDR3 protein sequence, retaining the most common genes and DNA. In this record, the V and J calls reflect TCRdb's handling and not the investigators' own analysis. The sample table records under 15,000 distinct CDR3 sequences; about 28% of these occur just once. Roughly a sixth of the sample belongs to the ten largest clones.

Per the publication, the treatment or condition label means: approximately nine-day PBMC culture with coronavirus spike peptide pools or control peptides (ViraFEST assay). The ViraFEST assay was used in the study, in which antigen-specific T cells were expanded with peptide pools and expanded clonotypes were subsequently identified by TCR sequencing. The positive SARS-CoV-2 PCR tests of the convalescent patients were dated from March to December 2020, before the Alpha, Beta and Delta variants emerged in the United States. Two million PBMCs per well were cultured in IMDM with roughly 5% human AB serum and 9 to 10 IU/ml IL-2, plus 10 ug/ml peptide pools. Half of the culture medium was replaced with fresh IL-2-containing medium on days 3 and 7. After 10 to 11 days of culture, CD4+ T cells were isolated by negative selection with the EasySep CD4+ T cell isolation kit. PBMCs were separated from whole blood using Ficoll-Paque Plus gradient centrifugation and then either used fresh or cryopreserved at -140C. Culture conditions were generally each tested in triplicate wells.

The data originate from a study of vaccination and CD4 T cells after COVID-19 (dated by TCRdb to between 2022 and 2023). Regarding the research as a whole: Convalescent patients had a positive SARS-CoV-2 result on nasal swab PCR, and of these patients, about ten had mild disease and one had severe disease. In the convalescent cohort there were six males and four females, among whom were two Hispanic individuals, seven Caucasians, two Asians and one multiracial person. Participants got two doses of the Pfizer-BioNTech BNT162b2 vaccine (n=8) or two doses of the Moderna mRNA-1273 vaccine (n=2). Post-COVID blood samples were collected from convalescent patients a median of around 100 days after diagnosis, with a range of roughly 35 to 161 days. Post-vaccine blood samples were taken a median of 72 days after the second vaccine dose, with a range of roughly 14 to 250 days. Culture stimuli were overlapping spike peptide pools from SARS-CoV-2 and from the common cold coronaviruses HCoV-NL63, HCoV-OC43 and HCoV-229E. As controls, cultures received a CEFX viral epitope pool (the positive control), an HIV-1 Nef peptide pool (the negative control), or no peptide at all. In roughly 11 COVID-19 convalescent patients and several infection-naive healthy vaccine recipients, the spike-specific CD4+ TCR repertoire before mRNA vaccination was compared with the repertoire after mRNA vaccination. The full study reports these points: Relatively few convalescent patients were included in the study, and early timepoints after natural infection were not analyzed. In convalescent patients, a median approximately 86% of post-vaccine SARS-CoV-2-reactive clones were detected only after vaccination, suggesting vaccine-specific priming. The median number of SARS-CoV-2-reactive clonotypes rose from around 20 after infection to roughly 40 after vaccination, but the change was not significant. Nearly all vaccine-specific clones in convalescent patients (304 of 307) were mono-reactive for SARS-CoV-2 spike rather than cross-reactive with common cold coronaviruses.

This TCR was sampled from a human donor with COVID-19. The specimen sequenced was cultured CD4+ T cells from blood.

The CDR3 has the sequence CASRGTGVAGELFF. The DNA sequence reads TGTGCCAGTAGGGGCACAGGGGTGGCCGGGGAGCTGTTTTTT. Recombination connected TRBV19 to TRBJ2-2; 7 bases in the middle match TRBD1. From its cysteine to its phenylalanine, the CDR3 spans 14 amino acids. Only the CDR3 portion is preserved as DNA: 42 bases, with reading frame beginning at the first base. As encoded in the germline V gene (reference sequence), CDR1 is LNHDA while CDR2 is SQIVND. After removal of 6 bases from V and 6 bases from J, the junction retains 7 bases not matched to a gene.